The rows below give T cell receptor beta chains drawn from one sample of a study of cytomegalovirus exposure and HLA in healthy donors. Repertoires were generated with immunoSEQ multiplex PCR, while TCRdb's copy carries only in-frame clones and drops some. The data show more than 200,000 clones, around 80% seen once. Material: PBMCs. All receptors come from a man in his forties or fifties in good health and CMV-seronegative. Both conserved end residues are part of each CDR3. D genes are given only for firm matches. Some rows mark clone size as missing; the rest say once, few, many or name a class of expanded clone.

TRBJ2-3 TRBD1 few TRBV6-1 15 CASLLGQGRSDTQYF TGTGCCAGTCTATTGGGACAGGGAAGGTCAGATACGCAGTATTTT
TRBJ2-1 - - TRBV7-9 12 CASSPIGSEQFF TGTGCCAGCAGCCCGATCGGGTCTGAGCAGTTCTTC
TRBJ2-3 TRBD1 few TRBV19 18 CASSHRAGQGVNTDTQYF TGTGCCAGTAGTCACCGGGCCGGACAGGGGGTCAACACAGATACGCAGTATTTT
TRBJ2-5 - - TRBV2 15 CASSNRGINQETQYF TGTGCCAGCAGTAATAGGGGGATAAACCAAGAGACCCAGTACTTC
TRBJ1-3 TRBD1 few TRBV6-1 15 CASSVDRGSGNTIYF TGTGCCAGCAGTGTAGACAGGGGGTCAGGAAACACCATATATTTT
TRBJ2-5 TRBD1 - TRBV5-1 15 CASSWRTGGRETQYF TGCGCCAGCAGCTGGAGGACAGGTGGTCGTGAGACCCAGTACTTC
TRBJ2-7 TRBD1 - TRBV4-3 15 CASSQGTGGSGEQYF TGCGCCAGCAGCCAAGGGACAGGGGGCTCAGGTGAGCAGTACTTC
TRBJ2-1 TRBD1 - TRBV18 12 CASSLRDRGKFF TGTGCCAGCTCACTTAGGGACAGGGGAAAGTTCTTC
TRBJ1-2 - few TRBV28 12 CASSSYGVGYTF TGTGCCAGCAGCTCATACGGGGTCGGCTACACCTTC
TRBJ2-7 TRBD2 - TRBV6-5 13 CASSSAGVSEQYF TGTGCCAGCTCTTCAGCGGGAGTGAGCGAGCAGTACTTC
TRBJ1-1 - - TRBV6-4 14 CASSEVGGSTEAFF TGTGCCAGCAGTGAGGTTGGCGGAAGCACTGAAGCTTTCTTT
TRBJ1-1 - once TRBV19 15 CASSWRPGVNTEAFF TGTGCCAGTAGTTGGCGCCCAGGGGTGAACACTGAAGCTTTCTTT
TRBJ1-2 TRBD1 - TRBV14 14 CASSRDSQNYGYTF TGTGCCAGCAGCCGGGACAGCCAGAACTATGGCTACACCTTC
TRBJ2-2 TRBD1 once TRBV15 16 CATSRDRTGNTGELFF TGTGCCACCAGCAGAGATCGGACAGGGAACACCGGGGAGCTGTTTTTT
TRBJ2-1 TRBD1 - TRBV7-9 16 CSSSPRGQGAYNEQFF TGTTCCAGCAGCCCCCGCGGACAGGGGGCCTACAATGAGCAGTTCTTC
TRBJ2-7 - - TRBV5-1 16 CASSTGLRMSSYEQYF TGCGCCAGCAGCACGGGACTGCGAATGAGCTCCTACGAGCAGTACTTC
TRBJ1-2 - - TRBV11-2 14 CASSPRGRFYGYTF TGTGCCAGCTCACCTAGGGGCAGATTCTATGGCTACACCTTC
TRBJ1-1 TRBD1 - TRBV7-7 13 CASSRDRATEAFF TGTGCCAGCAGCCGGGACAGGGCCACTGAAGCTTTCTTT
TRBJ1-2 - - TRBV29-1 12 CSVLNSLVGYTF TGCAGCGTCTTAAACAGTCTGGTAGGCTACACCTTC
TRBJ2-7 - - TRBV5-1 14 CASSMEGHHYEQYF TGCGCCAGCAGCATGGAGGGACATCACTACGAGCAGTACTTC
TRBJ2-1 - - TRBV19 16 CASSIWARNPYNEQFF TGTGCCAGTAGTATTTGGGCCCGGAACCCCTACAATGAGCAGTTCTTC
TRBJ1-5 - few TRBV30 13 CAWSQQGNQPQHF TGTGCCTGGAGTCAACAGGGAAATCAGCCCCAGCATTTT
TRBJ2-3 - - TRBV15 13 CATSRDEADTQYF TGTGCCACCAGCAGAGATGAGGCAGATACGCAGTATTTT
TRBJ1-1 - few TRBV5-6 13 CASSHTMNTEAFF TGTGCCAGCAGCCACACGATGAACACTGAAGCTTTCTTT
TRBJ2-3 - - TRBV10-3 16 CATKGVHEGGTDTQYF TGTGCCACCAAGGGGGTGCACGAGGGGGGCACAGATACGCAGTATTTT
TRBJ2-7 - - TRBV15 13 CATSREGYDEQYF TGTGCCACCAGCAGAGAGGGCTACGACGAGCAGTACTTC
TRBJ1-5 - once TRBV9 16 CASSVGGGAHDQPQHF TGTGCCAGCAGCGTAGGGGGAGGGGCTCATGATCAGCCCCAGCATTTT
TRBJ2-2 - - TRBV30 15 CAWSVQVTATGELFF TGTGCCTGGAGTGTACAAGTGACTGCCACCGGGGAGCTGTTTTTT
TRBJ2-7 - - TRBV18 16 CASSPSWAPISYEQYF TGTGCCAGCTCACCGTCCTGGGCTCCGATCTCCTACGAGCAGTACTTC
TRBJ1-1 - - TRBV27 13 CASSNTGRDEAFF TGTGCCAGCAGCAATACAGGGAGAGATGAAGCTTTCTTT
TRBJ1-1 - - TRBV7-6 13 CASRMAENTEAFF TGTGCCAGCAGAATGGCAGAGAACACTGAAGCTTTCTTT
TRBJ1-4 - - TRBV5-1 14 CASSPGKSNEKLFF TGCGCCAGCAGTCCAGGGAAGTCTAATGAAAAACTGTTTTTT
TRBJ1-1 - - TRBV19 16 CASSKESVAGLAEAFF TGTGCCAGTAGTAAGGAAAGTGTTGCGGGGTTGGCTGAAGCTTTCTTT
TRBJ1-1 TRBD1 - TRBV7-9 18 CASSSPPTGNLFRAEAFF TGTGCCAGCAGCTCCCCCCCGACAGGGAACCTCTTCCGGGCCGAAGCTTTCTTT
TRBJ2-7 - - TRBV11-2 10 CASSFGEQYF TGTGCCAGCAGCTTCGGGGAGCAGTACTTC
TRBJ2-5 - - TRBV28 13 CASTPGQRETQYF TGTGCCAGCACCCCTGGACAGCGGGAGACCCAGTACTTC
TRBJ1-5 - - TRBV2 15 CASSGLGAGNQPQHF TGTGCCAGCAGTGGGCTAGGGGCCGGCAATCAGCCCCAGCATTTT
TRBJ1-2 - - TRBV9 15 CASSVGEEIFYGYTF TGTGCCAGCAGCGTAGGTGAAGAGATCTTCTATGGCTACACCTTC
TRBJ2-1 - few TRBV6-6 13 CASSYSGLVEQFF TGTGCCAGCAGTTACTCCGGACTGGTTGAGCAGTTCTTC
TRBJ2-7 - once TRBV7-9 17 CASSLAPVGGLFDEQYF TGTGCCAGCAGCTTAGCGCCGGTCGGGGGGCTATTTGACGAGCAGTACTTC
TRBJ1-1 - - TRBV19 13 CASRRNMNTEAFF TGTGCCAGTAGGAGGAACATGAACACTGAAGCTTTCTTT
TRBJ2-3 TRBD2 - TRBV5-1 13 CASSSGRGDTQYF TGCGCCAGCTCTAGCGGGAGGGGGGATACGCAGTATTTT
TRBJ2-3 TRBD1 - TRBV10-3 13 CAITGTGTDTQYF TGTGCCATCACAGGGACAGGGACAGATACGCAGTATTTT
TRBJ2-7 - - TRBV4-1 15 CASSQRIPGAYEQYF TGCGCCAGCAGCCAAAGAATTCCGGGGGCCTACGAGCAGTACTTC
TRBJ1-2 - - TRBV6-5 14 CASSLTGSNYGYTF TGTGCCAGCAGTCTAACAGGGTCTAACTATGGCTACACCTTC
TRBJ1-5 - once TRBV10-2 13 CASSEFTPGAQHF TGCGCCAGCAGTGAGTTTACCCCGGGTGCCCAGCATTTT
TRBJ2-1 TRBD2 - TRBV9 17 CASSVEGGPSGYNEQFF TGTGCCAGCAGCGTAGAGGGAGGTCCTAGCGGGTACAATGAGCAGTTCTTC
TRBJ2-5 TRBD1 - TRBV14 18 CASSPNPWTGQYQETQYF TGTGCCAGCAGCCCTAATCCGTGGACAGGACAGTACCAAGAGACCCAGTACTTC
TRBJ1-2 TRBD1 - TRBV5-1 15 CASSLGGQGGYGYTF TGCGCCAGCAGCTTGGGAGGACAGGGCGGCTATGGCTACACCTTC
TRBJ2-1 - once TRBV7-8 13 CASSWGVYNEQFF TGTGCCAGCAGCTGGGGGGTTTACAATGAGCAGTTCTTC
TRBJ2-3 TRBD2 - TRBV27 16 CASSIPTGGGSDTQYF TGTGCCAGCAGTATACCTACGGGCGGGGGGTCCGATACGCAGTATTTT
TRBJ1-1 - few TRBV11-2 14 CASSFGTTNTEAFF TGTGCCAGCAGCTTTGGTACAACGAACACTGAAGCTTTCTTT
TRBJ1-3 - - TRBV12-5 15 CASGLGGDSGNTIYF TGTGCTAGTGGTTTGGGGGGGGACTCTGGAAACACCATATATTTT